This T cell receptor (beta chain) was sequenced during a study of post-analysis software for immune sequencing data. Whole-study findings and limits: In patients, four to six TRBV segments were more frequent than in controls, with TRBV5-6, TRBV5-1 and TRBV20-1 among them.

Unique molecular identifiers had been added to the TCR beta cDNA libraries. TCRdb called the PCR reads again in MiXCR, with one record for every CDR3 protein. The table lists more than 450,000 distinct CDR3 sequences, 44% of them singletons. Details on this clonotype: Its cognate antigen is unknown.

Germline assignment: CDR1 LNHDA and CDR2 SQIVND (reference sequence). The CDR3 has 14 amino acids. The V segment lost 6 bases and the J segment 3 bases; nucleotides outside the gene matches: 4. The clonotype was recovered from a girl aged 10-17 years with multiple sclerosis. The chain carries TRBV19 and TRBJ2-1; the match to TRBD1 covers 8 bases. The sequenced sample was blood. CDR3 in amino acids: CASSQTGVYNEQFF. The CDR3 coding sequence is TGTGCCAGTAGCCAGACAGGGGTCTACAATGAGCAGTTCTTC. Full variable domain (rest looked up from reference TRBV19 and TRBJ2-1): DGGITQSPKYLFRKEGQNVTLSCEQNLNHDAMYWYRQDPGQGLRLIYYSQIVNDFQKGDIAEGYSVSREKKESFPLTVTSAQKNPTAFYLCASSQTGVYNEQFFGPGTRLTVL.